This T cell receptor beta chain appears in the sequencing data of a study of blood T cell repertoires in COVID-19. Overall study: Samples taken during acute and convalescent COVID-19 were collected in the United States, Italy and Spain.

Data came from immunoSEQ multiplex PCR; TCRdb stores just in-frame clones and leaves some out. Among some 200,000 clones listed, over 80% were seen once. The Seattle patients, enrolled during active infection, were followed longitudinally. This clonotype was obtained from a man between 60 and 75 years old with COVID-19, enrolled during active disease. Source material: peripheral blood.

As DNA, the CDR3 is TGTGCCAGCAGCCTAAGACAGGGAACTGAAAAACTGTTTTTT. It specifies CASSLRQGTEKLFF. The gene calls are TRBV13 and TRBJ1-4; 7 bases are a match to TRBD1. J was trimmed by 7 bases and V by 5 bases; bases with no gene match: 7. The CDR3 contains 14 residues. Germline CDR1 is PRHDT and CDR2 is FYEKMQ (reference sequence).